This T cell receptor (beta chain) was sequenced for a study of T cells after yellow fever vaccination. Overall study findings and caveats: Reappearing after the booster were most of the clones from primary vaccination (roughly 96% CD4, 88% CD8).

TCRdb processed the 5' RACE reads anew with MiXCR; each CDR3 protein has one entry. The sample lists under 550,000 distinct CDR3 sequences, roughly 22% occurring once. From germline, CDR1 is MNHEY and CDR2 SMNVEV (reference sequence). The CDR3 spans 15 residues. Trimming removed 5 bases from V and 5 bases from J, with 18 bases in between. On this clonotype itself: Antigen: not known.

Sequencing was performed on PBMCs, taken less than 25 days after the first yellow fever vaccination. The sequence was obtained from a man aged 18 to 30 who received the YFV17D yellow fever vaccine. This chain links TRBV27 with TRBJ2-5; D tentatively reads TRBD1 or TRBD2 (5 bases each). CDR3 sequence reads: CASSTGLGWRETQYF. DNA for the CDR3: TGTGCCAGCAGTACAGGACTGGGCTGGAGGGAGACCCAGTACTTC.